Below, 13 T cell receptor beta chains from the same sample are listed, as sequenced in a study of blood T cell repertoires in COVID-19. The repertoire was sequenced with immunoSEQ multiplex PCR; TCRdb's copy has only in-frame clones and lacks some. The table lists some 75,000 clones, about 89% of them singletons. The sample was peripheral blood. All receptors come from a man in his sixties with acute or convalescent COVID-19.

The V and J genes are TRBV5-1 and TRBJ1-4, with D perhaps matching TRBD1 (5 bases). V lost 0 bases to trimming and J lost 3 bases, with 12 bases between them. This CDR3 contains 16 residues. The V gene's germline CDR1 is SGHRS and CDR2 YFSETQ. CDR3 nucleotide sequence: TGCGCCAGCAGCTTGGGTGTCGGCAGGGCTAATGAAAAACTGTTTTTT. This encodes CASSLGVGRANEKLFF.

CDR3 nucleotides: TGCGCCAGCAGTCAATCATTTGGGGAGGTGACTGAAGCTTTCTTT. Its protein is CASSQSFGEVTEAFF. The chain joins TRBV23-1 to TRBJ1-1; D not resolved. TRBV23-1 is marked as an open reading frame, function uncertain. The CDR3 runs 15 residues. V gave up 0 bases and J gave up 5 bases, with 13 bases separating them.

The chain employs TRBV7-3 and TRBJ2-1, with 8 bases that match TRBD2. J gave up 4 bases and V 4 bases, and 6 bases lay outside the gene matches. The CDR3 has 15 residues. The germline V gene has CDR1 SGHTA and CDR2 FQGTGA. CDR3 loop: CASSSTSDPYNEQFF. DNA of the CDR3: TGTGCCAGCAGCTCGACTAGCGACCCTTACAATGAGCAGTTCTTC.

The V call is TRBV14, the J call TRBJ2-7; 12 positions match TRBD2. Germline V CDR1 and CDR2: SGHDN, FVKESK. Unmatched junction bases numbered 4, after V lost 4 bases and J lost 3 bases. The CDR3 totals 15 residues. In DNA, the CDR3 is TGTGCCAGCAGCCTCGGGACTAGCGGGTTCTACGAGCAGTACTTC. This encodes CASSLGTSGFYEQYF.

This chain links TRBV29-1 with TRBJ2-3; TRBD2 is a possible D gene (5 bases). The CDR3 extends over 14 amino acids. V dropped 3 bases and J dropped 0 bases, with 10 bases sitting between them. Germline assignment: CDR1 SQVTM and CDR2 ANQGSEA. The CDR3 DNA sequence: TGCAGCGTTGACTCTCGGGAAAGCACAGATACGCAGTATTTT. It codes for CSVDSRESTDTQYF.

This chain links TRBV12-5 with TRBJ1-2; D may be TRBD1 (5 bases). Trimming removed 0 bases at V and 14 bases at J, with 19 bases between. Germline loops: CDR1 LGHNT, CDR2 FRNRAP. The CDR3 contains 14 residues. CDR3 amino acids: CASGLVPGHWLSTF. DNA for the CDR3: TGTGCTAGTGGTTTGGTACCTGGACACTGGCTCTCTACCTTC.

The V call is TRBV13, the J call TRBJ2-7, with TRBD1 matching 9 bases. Unmatched junction bases numbered 3, after V lost 7 bases and J lost 2 bases. The germline gives CDR1 PRHDT, CDR2 FYEKMQ (reference sequence). The CDR3 is made up of 13 amino acids. CDR3 DNA sequence: TGTGCCAGCACACGGGACAGGGCCTACGAGCAGTACTTC. This encodes CASTRDRAYEQYF.

This chain links TRBV29-1 with TRBJ2-7; TRBD2 aligns across 9 bases. V lost 2 bases to trimming and J lost 2 bases; unmatched junction nucleotides: 4. Germline V gene sequence: CDR1 SQVTM, CDR2 ANQGSEA. The CDR3 is 14 amino acids. CDR3 sequence reads: CSVELAGTPYEQYF. The CDR3 DNA reads as TGCAGCGTTGAACTAGCGGGAACCCCCTACGAGCAGTACTTC.

The chain has TRBV29-1 and TRBJ1-2; D perhaps matches TRBD1 (6 bases). Germline CDR1 reads SQVTM; CDR2 reads ANQGSEA. There are 15 residues in the CDR3. V was clipped by 3 bases and J by 5 bases, with 19 bases between them. The CDR3: CSVDRASRQDYGYTF. The CDR3 DNA reads as TGCAGCGTTGACAGGGCCTCGAGACAGGATTATGGCTACACCTTC.

This clone occurred a few times. The chain combines TRBV14 with TRBJ2-5; tentative D call: TRBD1 (5 bases). Deletions cut 0 bases from V and 4 bases from J, with 21 bases between. CDR1 and CDR2 (germline): SGHDN, FVKESK. This CDR3 is 18 amino acids long. CDR3 amino acids: CASSQDRVFDFLGETQYF. Written as DNA, the CDR3 is TGTGCCAGCAGCCAAGACAGGGTTTTCGATTTTTTGGGAGAGACCCAGTACTTC.

For the CDR3, the DNA is TGTGCCACCTCTCCCCGGGCCGGGGAGCTGTTTTTT. This gives the protein CATSPRAGELFF. The chain links TRBV6-6 to TRBJ2-2; D uncertain. The CDR3 covers 12 residues. From germline, CDR1 is MNHNY and CDR2 SVGAGI (reference sequence). V lost 10 bases and J lost 6, with 12 bases in between.

J is TRBJ2-7 and V is TRBV5-6; D is uncertain. This CDR3 spans 17 amino acids. Trimming stripped 2 bases from V and 2 bases from J, with 20 bases between. Germline V lookup: CDR1 SGHDT, CDR2 YYEEEE. The DNA for the CDR3 is TGTGCCAGCAGCTTTAGTCTATCGTACCCTACCACCTACGAGCAGTACTTC. Translating gives CASSFSLSYPTTYEQYF.

The V gene is TRBV19, the J gene TRBJ1-2; possibly TRBD1 for D (6 bases). CDR1 is LNHDA and CDR2 is SQIVND in the germline V gene (reference sequence). The V gene lost 3 bases and the J gene lost 1 base, with 12 bases spanning the gap. This CDR3 spans 15 amino acids. In DNA, the CDR3 is TGTGCCAGTAGTATGGGACACCTTAATAACTATGGCTACACCTTC. Translation: CASSMGHLNNYGYTF.